This is a list of T cell receptor beta chains from one sample in a study of PD-L1 blockade in urothelial cancer. The data were produced by immunoSEQ multiplex PCR, yet TCRdb's version contains in-frame clones alone and is incomplete. The sample includes tens of thousands of clones, roughly 82% seen only once; the top ten take almost 4.5%. The sample consisted of PBMCs, taken around atezolizumab (anti-PD-L1) treatment. The receptors derive from a man aged 65 to 85 with urothelial cancer. Each CDR3 is given with its conserved first and last residue. D genes are given only for firm matches. Not all rows give a size; the values are once, few, many and, for expanded clones, a class.

v_call: TRBV19; j_call: TRBJ2-1; d_call: TRBD2; clone_size: NA; cdr3_length: 17; cdr3_aa: CASSIAGLAGADNEQFF; cdr3_nt: TGTGCCAGTAGTATAGCTGGACTAGCGGGAGCGGACAATGAGCAGTTCTTC
v_call: TRBV15; j_call: TRBJ2-1; d_call: NA; clone_size: NA; cdr3_length: 16; cdr3_aa: CATSRVPPGTYNEQFF; cdr3_nt: TGTGCCACCAGCAGAGTTCCCCCAGGGACCTACAATGAGCAGTTCTTC
v_call: TRBV5-4; j_call: TRBJ2-5; d_call: TRBD2; clone_size: NA; cdr3_length: 14; cdr3_aa: CASSLAGVGETQYF; cdr3_nt: TGTGCCAGCAGCTTAGCGGGAGTCGGTGAGACCCAGTACTTC
v_call: TRBV11-2; j_call: TRBJ2-1; d_call: TRBD1; clone_size: NA; cdr3_length: 16; cdr3_aa: CASSLVGGRLGNEQFF; cdr3_nt: TGTGCCAGCAGCTTAGTAGGGGGCCGCTTGGGTAATGAGCAGTTCTTC
v_call: TRBV6-1; j_call: TRBJ2-3; d_call: NA; clone_size: NA; cdr3_length: 16; cdr3_aa: CASSEAIAATWDTQYF; cdr3_nt: TGTGCCAGCAGTGAAGCGATCGCGGCTACTTGGGATACGCAGTATTTT
v_call: TRBV7-6; j_call: TRBJ1-2; d_call: NA; clone_size: NA; cdr3_length: 15; cdr3_aa: CASSLVEGGIYGYTF; cdr3_nt: TGTGCCAGCAGCTTAGTTGAGGGAGGAATCTATGGCTACACCTTC
v_call: TRBV11-2; j_call: TRBJ2-7; d_call: NA; clone_size: NA; cdr3_length: 16; cdr3_aa: CASSLNRDFSSYEQYF; cdr3_nt: TGTGCCAGCAGCCTTAACCGGGACTTCAGCTCCTACGAGCAGTACTTC
v_call: TRBV7-9; j_call: TRBJ2-5; d_call: NA; clone_size: NA; cdr3_length: 13; cdr3_aa: CASSLGTARTLHF; cdr3_nt: TGTGCCAGCAGCTTAGGGACGGCACGGACTTTGCACTTC
v_call: TRBV18; j_call: TRBJ1-5; d_call: NA; clone_size: NA; cdr3_length: 14; cdr3_aa: CASSPDGLNQPQHF; cdr3_nt: TGTGCCAGCTCACCGGACGGACTGAATCAGCCCCAGCATTTT
v_call: TRBV5-4; j_call: TRBJ2-1; d_call: TRBD1; clone_size: NA; cdr3_length: 15; cdr3_aa: CASRLGQGNYNEQFF; cdr3_nt: TGTGCCAGCAGGTTAGGACAGGGAAATTACAATGAGCAGTTCTTC
v_call: TRBV30; j_call: TRBJ1-4; d_call: NA; clone_size: NA; cdr3_length: 13; cdr3_aa: CAWRRQVNEKLFF; cdr3_nt: TGTGCCTGGAGAAGACAGGTTAATGAAAAACTGTTTTTT
v_call: TRBV18; j_call: TRBJ2-2; d_call: NA; clone_size: few; cdr3_length: 14; cdr3_aa: CASSPEPGSGELFF; cdr3_nt: TGTGCCAGCTCACCAGAGCCCGGGTCCGGGGAGCTGTTTTTT
v_call: TRBV11-2; j_call: TRBJ1-2; d_call: NA; clone_size: NA; cdr3_length: 17; cdr3_aa: CASSLAPDRTINYGYTF; cdr3_nt: TGTGCCAGCAGCTTAGCCCCAGACAGGACGATTAACTATGGCTACACCTTC
v_call: TRBV2; j_call: TRBJ2-7; d_call: TRBD1; clone_size: NA; cdr3_length: 16; cdr3_aa: CASRPGGDRVGYEQYF; cdr3_nt: TGTGCCAGCAGACCCGGAGGGGACAGGGTAGGCTACGAGCAGTACTTC
v_call: TRBV6-7; j_call: TRBJ1-5; d_call: TRBD1; clone_size: few; cdr3_length: 16; cdr3_aa: CASRTGVAYGNQPQHF; cdr3_nt: TGTGCCAGCAGGACAGGGGTGGCGTATGGCAATCAGCCCCAGCATTTT
v_call: TRBV28; j_call: TRBJ2-1; d_call: TRBD1; clone_size: NA; cdr3_length: 16; cdr3_aa: CASRRIPGQGKNEQFF; cdr3_nt: TGTGCCAGCAGACGTATACCGGGACAGGGGAAGAATGAGCAGTTCTTC
v_call: TRBV11-3; j_call: TRBJ2-1; d_call: TRBD2; clone_size: NA; cdr3_length: 15; cdr3_aa: CASSLPGGPHNEQFF; cdr3_nt: TGTGCCAGCAGCTTACCGGGAGGGCCCCACAATGAGCAGTTCTTC
v_call: TRBV14; j_call: TRBJ2-5; d_call: TRBD2; clone_size: few; cdr3_length: 17; cdr3_aa: CASSQWTSGGGQETQYF; cdr3_nt: TGTGCCAGCAGCCAATGGACTAGCGGGGGTGGACAAGAGACCCAGTACTTC
v_call: TRBV11-3; j_call: TRBJ2-5; d_call: TRBD1; clone_size: NA; cdr3_length: 15; cdr3_aa: CASSSGGQVQETQYF; cdr3_nt: TGTGCCAGCAGCTCTGGGGGACAGGTACAAGAGACCCAGTACTTC
v_call: TRBV18; j_call: TRBJ2-5; d_call: TRBD1; clone_size: NA; cdr3_length: 19; cdr3_aa: CASSPRGGAGTGDQETQYF; cdr3_nt: TGTGCCAGCTCACCACGTGGTGGCGCCGGGACAGGGGACCAAGAGACCCAGTACTTC
v_call: TRBV19; j_call: TRBJ2-3; d_call: TRBD2; clone_size: NA; cdr3_length: 17; cdr3_aa: CASSILAGRKRTDTQYF; cdr3_nt: TGTGCCAGTAGTATACTAGCGGGACGAAAGAGGACAGATACGCAGTATTTT
v_call: TRBV28; j_call: TRBJ1-2; d_call: TRBD1; clone_size: NA; cdr3_length: 15; cdr3_aa: CASSPGQGSGGGYTF; cdr3_nt: TGTGCCAGCAGCCCGGGACAGGGGAGCGGCGGTGGCTACACCTTC
v_call: TRBV2; j_call: TRBJ1-5; d_call: TRBD1; clone_size: NA; cdr3_length: 17; cdr3_aa: CASSPSRDRGLDQPQHF; cdr3_nt: TGTGCCAGCAGCCCATCCCGGGACAGGGGGCTTGATCAGCCCCAGCATTTT
v_call: TRBV19; j_call: TRBJ1-5; d_call: TRBD1; clone_size: NA; cdr3_length: 15; cdr3_aa: CASSTDRAGNQPQHF; cdr3_nt: TGTGCCAGTAGTACGGACAGGGCTGGCAATCAGCCCCAGCATTTT
v_call: TRBV7-3; j_call: TRBJ2-2; d_call: TRBD1; clone_size: NA; cdr3_length: 15; cdr3_aa: CASSLIAGGSGELFF; cdr3_nt: TGTGCCAGCAGCTTAATCGCAGGGGGCAGCGGGGAGCTGTTTTTT
v_call: TRBV25-1; j_call: TRBJ2-1; d_call: NA; clone_size: NA; cdr3_length: 13; cdr3_aa: CASSPGDYNEQFF; cdr3_nt: TGTGCCAGCAGCCCGGGAGATTACAATGAGCAGTTCTTC
v_call: TRBV6-1; j_call: TRBJ2-7; d_call: TRBD1; clone_size: NA; cdr3_length: 15; cdr3_aa: CASSEQGAATYEQYF; cdr3_nt: TGTGCCAGCAGTGAACAGGGGGCTGCCACCTACGAGCAGTACTTC
v_call: TRBV6-5; j_call: TRBJ2-7; d_call: TRBD2; clone_size: NA; cdr3_length: 14; cdr3_aa: CASSYSLAVYEQYF; cdr3_nt: TGTGCCAGCAGTTACTCCCTAGCGGTCTACGAGCAGTACTTC
v_call: TRBV5-1; j_call: TRBJ2-7; d_call: NA; clone_size: NA; cdr3_length: 15; cdr3_aa: CASSLGRGSSYEQYF; cdr3_nt: TGCGCCAGCAGCTTGGGTAGGGGCAGCTCCTACGAGCAGTACTTC
v_call: TRBV19; j_call: TRBJ2-7; d_call: TRBD1; clone_size: once; cdr3_length: 16; cdr3_aa: CASSGTARTGAYEQYF; cdr3_nt: TGTGCCAGTAGTGGGACCGCTAGGACAGGGGCCTACGAGCAGTACTTC
v_call: TRBV10-3; j_call: TRBJ2-1; d_call: NA; clone_size: few; cdr3_length: 14; cdr3_aa: CAAQRTPTLNEQFF; cdr3_nt: TGTGCCGCCCAGCGGACCCCGACCTTGAATGAGCAGTTCTTC
v_call: TRBV6-1; j_call: TRBJ2-7; d_call: TRBD1; clone_size: NA; cdr3_length: 14; cdr3_aa: CASREDRSSYEQYF; cdr3_nt: TGTGCCAGCAGGGAGGACAGGTCGTCCTACGAGCAGTACTTC